The T cell receptor beta chain described here comes from a study of T-cell memory formation after mild COVID-19. Study-level findings and limits: Contracting CD4+ clones sat mainly in CM and EM; CD8+ in EMRA.

5'RACE primed at constant segments yielded TCR alpha and TCR beta cDNA libraries bearing sample barcodes and UMIs. TCRdb fed the 5' RACE reads into MiXCR, producing one record per CDR3 protein. The data show around 320,000 distinct CDR3 sequences, with 14% seen just once and 21% held by the top ten. Remarks on this clonotype: Its antigen remains unidentified.

Germline-derived CDR1 and CDR2 are MNHEY and SMNVEV (reference sequence). V was pared by 6 bases and J by 0 bases, with 18 bases between. There are 16 residues in the CDR3. Sequencing was done on a sample of PBMCs or a T cell subset sorted from them (not recorded which). The chain carries TRBV27 and TRBJ2-7; a possible D gene is TRBD2 (6 bases). The sequence came from a man younger than 35 who had mild COVID-19 (a few samples of this study predate the infection). Cell type and time point are not known. The CDR3 DNA sequence: TGTGCCAGCAGCACCGGGACTCCGATCAGCTCCTACGAGCAGTACTTC. Its translation is CASSTGTPISSYEQYF.